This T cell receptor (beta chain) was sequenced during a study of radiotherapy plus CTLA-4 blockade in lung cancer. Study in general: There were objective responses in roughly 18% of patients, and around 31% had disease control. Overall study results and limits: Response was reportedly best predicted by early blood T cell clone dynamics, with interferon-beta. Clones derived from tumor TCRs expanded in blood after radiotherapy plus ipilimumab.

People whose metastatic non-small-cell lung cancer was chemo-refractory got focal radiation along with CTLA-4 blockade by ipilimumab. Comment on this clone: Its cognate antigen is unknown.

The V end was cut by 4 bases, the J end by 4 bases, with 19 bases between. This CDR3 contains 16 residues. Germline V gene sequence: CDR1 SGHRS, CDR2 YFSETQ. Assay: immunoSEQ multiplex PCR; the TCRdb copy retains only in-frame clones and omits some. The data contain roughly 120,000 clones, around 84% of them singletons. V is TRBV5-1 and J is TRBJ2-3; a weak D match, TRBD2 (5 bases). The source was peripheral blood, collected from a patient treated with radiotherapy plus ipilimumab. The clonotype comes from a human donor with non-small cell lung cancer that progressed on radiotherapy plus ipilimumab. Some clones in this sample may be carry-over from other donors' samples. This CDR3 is CASSPNSQNGADTQYF. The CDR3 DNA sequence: TGCGCCAGCAGCCCGAACAGTCAAAACGGGGCAGATACGCAGTATTTT.